What follows are 24 T cell receptor beta chains derived from one specimen sequenced in a study of cytomegalovirus exposure and HLA in healthy donors. Libraries were prepared by immunoSEQ multiplex PCR; TCRdb keeps only in-frame clonotypes and omits some of them. Of tens of thousands of clones listed, roughly 90% are singletons. Specimen: PBMCs. Receptor source: a woman aged 18-29 years in good health and CMV-seropositive.

The genes are TRBV28 and TRBJ2-5; 9 positions agree with TRBD1. CDR3 length: 14 amino acids. With 6 bases clipped from V and 4 bases from J, the junction kept 6 bases outside the gene matches. Per the germline V gene, CDR1 is MDHEN and CDR2 is SYDVKM. CDR3 sequence (DNA): TGTGCCAGCAGCATCCGGGACAGGGCAGAGACCCAGTACTTC. Amino acid sequence: CASSIRDRAETQYF.

The chain employs TRBV5-4 and TRBJ2-2; 8 bases are a match to TRBD1. The germline V gene encodes CDR1 SGHNT and CDR2 YYREEE (reference sequence). The ends lost 3 bases at V and 6 bases at J; junction bases unmatched: 7. The length of the CDR3 is 15 residues. CDR3 DNA: TGTGCCAGCAGCTCCCAGGGGGCGCCCTCCGGGGAGCTGTTTTTT. It translates to CASSSQGAPSGELFF.

The rearrangement joins TRBV11-2 to TRBJ2-3, with D unresolved. Germline V lookup: CDR1 SGHAT, CDR2 FQNNGV. Trimming removed 1 base from V and 5 bases from J, with 13 bases in between. The CDR3 consists of 15 residues. CDR3 in DNA: TGTGCCAGCAGCTTAGGTATAACCCCAGGAGATACGCAGTATTTT. Translated, it gives CASSLGITPGDTQYF.

The rearrangement links TRBV4-1 to TRBJ2-1; 7 bases map to TRBD2. The germline V gene encodes CDR1 MGHRA and CDR2 YSYEKL. CDR3 length: 13 residues. V lost 3 bases to trimming and J lost 7 bases; unmatched junction nucleotides: 3. The CDR3 DNA is TGCGCCAGCAGCCAGACTAGCTTGAATGAGCAGTTCTTC. It specifies CASSQTSLNEQFF.

This clone occurred once. This chain joins TRBV7-8 and TRBJ2-7, with TRBD1 identical over 10 bases. The CDR3 totals 16 residues. Germline V lookup: CDR1 SGHVS, CDR2 FQNEAQ. Trimming at V came to 5 bases and at J to 6 bases, leaving 13 bases not matched to a gene. CDR3 in amino acids: CASSENTGTGDGEQYF. The CDR3 DNA is TGTGCCAGCAGCGAAAATACCGGGACAGGGGATGGCGAGCAGTACTTC.

The chain employs TRBV30 and TRBJ1-4, with D unresolved. Germline loops: CDR1 GTSNPN, CDR2 SVGIG (reference sequence). The CDR3 extends over 14 amino acids. Between the trimmed V and J ends, which lost 5 bases and 0 bases, there was a span of 10 bases. The DNA of the CDR3 is TGTGCCTGGGCGGAGACTGCAACTAATGAAAAACTGTTTTTT. Its translation: CAWAETATNEKLFF.

The genes are TRBV15 and TRBJ1-4; a weak D match, TRBD1 (6 bases). This CDR3 is 19 amino acids long. Germline-derived CDR1 and CDR2 are LNHNV and YYDKDF (reference sequence). V was shortened by 0 bases and J by 0 bases, with 17 bases between the two germline ends. CDR3 amino acids: CATSRDAGVRVSTNEKLFF. CDR3 in DNA: TGTGCCACCAGCAGAGATGCAGGGGTTAGGGTATCAACTAATGAAAAACTGTTTTTT.

This clone occurred once. The J gene is TRBJ2-7, the V gene TRBV7-6, with TRBD2 matching 7 bases. The length of the CDR3 is 16 residues. V was pared by 3 bases and J by 6 bases, with 14 bases of the junction left unmatched. Germline V gene lookup returns CDR1 SGHVS and CDR2 FNYEAQ. The CDR3, as DNA: TGTGCCAGCAGCTTTAGCGCTAGCGGAGGGGCAGGCGAGCAGTACTTC. Its translation is CASSFSASGGAGEQYF.

The chain uses TRBV13 and TRBJ2-3, with a weak D call TRBD1 (5 bases). The germline CDR1 and CDR2 sequences are PRHDT and FYEKMQ (reference sequence). The CDR3 is 14 residues long. V gave up 0 bases and J gave up 6 bases, with 10 bases separating them. The CDR3 DNA follows: TGTGCCAGCAGCTTAGGAGGGGTCGGGGATACGCAGTATTTT. This gives the protein CASSLGGVGDTQYF. Full variable domain (outside the CDR3, taken from reference TRBV13 and TRBJ2-3): AAGVIQSPRHLIKEKRETATLKCYPIPRHDTVYWYQQGPGQDPQFLISFYEKMQSDKGSIPDRFSAQQFSDYHSELNMSSLELGDSALYFCASSLGGVGDTQYFGPGTRLTVL.

The J gene is TRBJ1-1, the V gene TRBV7-6; TRBD1 agrees at 7 bases. J was trimmed by 1 base and V by 3 bases; bases with no gene match: 2. CDR1 SGHVS and CDR2 FNYEAQ come from the germline V gene. The CDR3 has 14 amino acids. The CDR3 here is CASSFGDRNTEAFF. CDR3 bases: TGTGCCAGCAGCTTCGGGGACAGGAACACTGAAGCTTTCTTT. Combining the CDR3 with reference TRBV7-6 and TRBJ1-1 gives the whole variable domain GAGVSQSPRYKVTKRGQDVALRCDPISGHVSLYWYRQALGQGPEFLTYFNYEAQQDKSGLPNDRFSAERPEGSISTLTIQRTEQRDSAMYRCASSFGDRNTEAFFGQGTRLTVV.

This chain links TRBV23-1 with TRBJ2-3; perhaps TRBD2 as D (6 bases). TRBV23-1 is placed among ORFs of uncertain function. Trimming took off 6 bases at V and 3 bases at J, with 19 bases between the two ends. The CDR3 loop spans 16 amino acids. The CDR3 DNA reads as TGCGCCAGCAGATGCCGACTAGTTTTGTCGACAGATACGCAGTATTTT. Protein product: CASRCRLVLSTDTQYF.

V usage is TRBV10-3 and J usage is TRBJ2-2, with 7 bases identical to TRBD1. The V and J ends lost 2 bases and 0 bases, in that order; junction bases with no gene match: 3. The germline V gene has CDR1 ENHRY and CDR2 SYGVKD. This CDR3 is 16 amino acids long. This CDR3 reads CAISETGTANTGELFF. CDR3 DNA: TGTGCCATCAGTGAGACCGGGACAGCGAACACCGGGGAGCTGTTTTTT.

The chain combines TRBV13 with TRBJ1-2; a possible D gene is TRBD1 (5 bases). Germline V gives CDR1 PRHDT, CDR2 FYEKMQ (reference sequence). Trimming removed 5 bases from V and 8 bases from J, with 24 bases in between. This CDR3 has 16 residues. The CDR3 DNA sequence: TGTGCCAGCAGCACCAATCACGGTCAGGGAGGAGTCGGCTACACCTTC. Its protein product is CASSTNHGQGGVGYTF.

Details on this clone: One junction end does not reproduce the germline sequence, and a read error may be involved. The chain couples TRBV10-1 to TRBJ2-1; 7 bases are a match to TRBD2. CDR3 size: 15 residues. Germline V gene data show CDR1 as WNHNN and CDR2 as SYGVQD (reference sequence). The CDR3 DNA follows: TGCGCCAGCAGTGAGTCGGAAGCGGGAAACAATGGGCAGTTCTTC. It encodes CASSESEAGNNGQFF.

For the CDR3, the DNA is TGCGCCAGCAGGTATTCTAGCGGGGGGGCCTACAATGAGCAGTTCTTC. Protein sequence: CASRYSSGGAYNEQFF. The rearrangement links TRBV4-3 to TRBJ2-1; 12 bases are shared with TRBD2. The germline gives CDR1 LGHNA, CDR2 YSLEER. V shed 6 bases, J shed 2 bases, and the junction held 5 bases outside the gene matches. The CDR3 contains 16 residues.

The table lists this clone with a count of one. The rearrangement uses TRBV6-5 and TRBJ1-2; a possible D gene is TRBD1 (6 bases). Germline CDR1 and CDR2: MNHEY and SVGAGI. Trimming removed 5 bases from V and 8 bases from J, with 18 bases in between. This CDR3 spans 14 amino acids. CDR3 coding DNA: TGTGCCAGCAGTCAACAGGGACTGGGAGGGGGCTACACCTTC. Its protein is CASSQQGLGGGYTF.

In this sample, this clone turned up once. V usage is TRBV29-1 and J usage is TRBJ2-7; unclear D gene. V was cut by 5 bases and J by 0 bases, with 14 bases left in between. The CDR3 has 14 residues. Germline values: CDR1 SQVTM, CDR2 ANQGSEA. DNA of the CDR3: TGCAGCGTTCGGATGATTTCTAGCTCCTACGAGCAGTACTTC. Residues: CSVRMISSSYEQYF.

The CDR3 DNA sequence: TGTGCCAGCAGCTTGGATGGGCCCGCCTATGGCTACACCTTC. As protein: CASSLDGPAYGYTF. The chain uses TRBV5-5 and TRBJ1-2, with D hard to call. V was cut by 0 bases and J by 4 bases, with 10 bases left in between. This CDR3 spans 14 amino acids. Germline V CDR1 and CDR2: SGHKS, YYEKEE (reference sequence).

This rearrangement joins TRBV4-2 to TRBJ2-3; 10 bases map to TRBD2. V was clipped by 1 base and J by 0 bases; unmatched bases: 4. In germline, CDR1 is LGHNA, CDR2 YNFKEQ. This CDR3 has 17 residues. The CDR3 region is CASSQVGLAASTDTQYF. The CDR3 DNA reads TGTGCCAGCAGCCAAGTAGGACTAGCGGCAAGCACAGATACGCAGTATTTT.

V gene TRBV7-8 combines with J gene TRBJ1-4, with D possibly TRBD1 on 5 matching bases. V lost 4 bases and J 0 bases, leaving 12 bases between the germline ends. Per the germline V gene, CDR1 is SGHVS and CDR2 is FQNEAQ. The CDR3 has 16 residues. The CDR3 loop is CASSSWQTATNEKLFF. CDR3 DNA: TGTGCCAGCAGCTCATGGCAGACAGCAACTAATGAAAAACTGTTTTTT.

V is TRBV7-9 and J is TRBJ1-4; TRBD1 might be the D (6 bases). The CDR3 has 17 residues. Looked up from germline, CDR1 is SEHNR and CDR2 is FQNEAQ (reference sequence). Trimming removed 5 bases from V and 2 bases from J, with 18 bases in between. This CDR3 reads CASSVDPTGWTNEKLFF. CDR3 DNA sequence: TGTGCCAGCAGCGTGGACCCGACAGGTTGGACTAATGAAAAACTGTTTTTT.

This chain connects TRBV2 to TRBJ1-1; tentatively, D is TRBD1 (6 bases). CDR1 is SNHLY and CDR2 is FYNNEI in the germline V gene. Deletions cut 6 bases from V and 6 bases from J, with 11 bases between. The length of the CDR3 is 12 residues. CDR3 region: CASRPRGPEAFF. CDR3 nucleotides: TGTGCCAGCAGGCCCAGGGGCCCTGAAGCTTTCTTT. The variable domain in full, completed from reference TRBV2 and TRBJ1-1, reads EPEVTQTPSHQVTQMGQEVILRCVPISNHLYFYWYRQILGQKVEFLVSFYNNEISEKSEIFDDQFSVERPDGSNFTLKIRSTKLEDSAMYFCASRPRGPEAFFGQGTRLTVV.

This clone was seen once. The V call is TRBV9, the J call TRBJ2-3, with 9 nucleotides matching TRBD2. The V gene end was trimmed by 5 bases and the J gene end by 9 bases; junction bases not matched to a gene: 10. The CDR3 extends over 14 amino acids. Germline V CDR1 and CDR2: SGDLS, YYNGEE. The chain's CDR3 is CASRPSGAGGTQYF. CDR3 coding DNA: TGTGCCAGCAGGCCTAGCGGGGCCGGTGGGACGCAGTATTTT.

V is TRBV7-2 and J is TRBJ2-3; 12 bases map to TRBD2. This CDR3 has 18 residues. V shed 5 bases and J 4 bases; nucleotides not matched to a gene: 13. Germline CDR1 is SGHTA and CDR2 is FQGNSA. The CDR3 loop is CASSSLAGGIWLSDTQYF. The CDR3 DNA sequence: TGTGCCAGCAGCAGCCTAGCGGGGGGGATTTGGTTATCAGATACGCAGTATTTT. The full variable domain, completed using reference TRBV7-2 and TRBJ2-3, is GAGVSQSPSNKVTEKGKDVELRCDPISGHTALYWYRQSLGQGLEFLIYFQGNSAPDKSGLPSDRFSAERTGGSVSTLTIQRTQQEDSAVYLCASSSLAGGIWLSDTQYFGPGTRLTVL.